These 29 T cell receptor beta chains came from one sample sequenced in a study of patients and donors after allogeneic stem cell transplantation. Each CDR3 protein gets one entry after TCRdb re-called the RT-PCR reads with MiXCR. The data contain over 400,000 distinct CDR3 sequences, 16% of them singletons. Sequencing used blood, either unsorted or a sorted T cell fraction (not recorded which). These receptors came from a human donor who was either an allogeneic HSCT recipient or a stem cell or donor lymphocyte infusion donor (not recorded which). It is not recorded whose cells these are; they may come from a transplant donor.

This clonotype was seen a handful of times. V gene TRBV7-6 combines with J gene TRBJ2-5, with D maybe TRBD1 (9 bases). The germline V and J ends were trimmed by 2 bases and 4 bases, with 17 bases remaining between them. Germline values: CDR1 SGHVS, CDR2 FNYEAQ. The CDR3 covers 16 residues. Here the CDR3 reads CASSLPLAGQGETQYF. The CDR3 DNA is TGTGCCAGCAGCTTACCCTTAGCGGGACAGGGAGAGACCCAGTACTTC. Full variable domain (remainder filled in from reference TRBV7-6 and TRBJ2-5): GAGVSQSPRYKVTKRGQDVALRCDPISGHVSLYWYRQALGQGPEFLTYFNYEAQQDKSGLPNDRFSAERPEGSISTLTIQRTEQRDSAMYRCASSLPLAGQGETQYFGPGTRLLVL.

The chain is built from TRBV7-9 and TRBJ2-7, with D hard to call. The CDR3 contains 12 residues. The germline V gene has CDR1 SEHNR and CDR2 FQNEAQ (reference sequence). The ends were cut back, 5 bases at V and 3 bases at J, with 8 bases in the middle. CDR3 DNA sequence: TGTGCCAGCAGCCAGAGCGACTACGAGCAGTACTTC. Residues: CASSQSDYEQYF.

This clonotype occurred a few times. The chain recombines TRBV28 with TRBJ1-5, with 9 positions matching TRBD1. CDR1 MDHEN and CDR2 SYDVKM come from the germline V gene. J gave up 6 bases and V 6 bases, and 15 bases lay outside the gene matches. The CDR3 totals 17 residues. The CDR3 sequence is CASRPGTGIRRGQPQHF. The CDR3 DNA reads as TGTGCCAGCAGACCCGGGACAGGGATTCGAAGGGGTCAGCCCCAGCATTTT.

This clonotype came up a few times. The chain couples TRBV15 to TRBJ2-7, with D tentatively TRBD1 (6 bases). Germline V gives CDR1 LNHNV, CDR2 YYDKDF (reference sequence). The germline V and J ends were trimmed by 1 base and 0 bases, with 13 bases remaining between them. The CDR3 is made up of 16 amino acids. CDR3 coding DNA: TGTGCCACCAGCAGAGGAGGGGACATACACTCCTACGAGCAGTACTTC. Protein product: CATSRGGDIHSYEQYF.

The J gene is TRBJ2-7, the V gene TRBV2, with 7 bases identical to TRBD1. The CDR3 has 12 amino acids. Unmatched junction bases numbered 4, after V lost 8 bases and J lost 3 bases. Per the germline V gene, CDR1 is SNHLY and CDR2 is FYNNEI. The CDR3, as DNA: TGTGCCAGCGTTCGGGACAGCTACGAGCAGTACTTC. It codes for CASVRDSYEQYF.

This CDR3 reads CASSDIKTQYF. DNA of the CDR3: TGTGCCAGCAGTGACATCAAGACCCAGTACTTC. This chain joins TRBV2 and TRBJ2-5; D remains ambiguous. V was clipped by 3 bases and J by 6 bases, with 5 bases between them. The CDR3 is 11 amino acids. Germline V gene sequence: CDR1 SNHLY, CDR2 FYNNEI. Full variable domain (missing parts from reference TRBV2 and TRBJ2-5): EPEVTQTPSHQVTQMGQEVILRCVPISNHLYFYWYRQILGQKVEFLVSFYNNEISEKSEIFDDQFSVERPDGSNFTLKIRSTKLEDSAMYFCASSDIKTQYFGPGTRLLVL.

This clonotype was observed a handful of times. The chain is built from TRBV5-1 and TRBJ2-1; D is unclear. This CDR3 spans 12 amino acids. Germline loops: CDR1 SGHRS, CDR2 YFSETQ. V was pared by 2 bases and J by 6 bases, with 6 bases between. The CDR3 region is CASSFLGNEQFF. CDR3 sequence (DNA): TGCGCCAGCAGCTTCTTGGGCAATGAGCAGTTCTTC.

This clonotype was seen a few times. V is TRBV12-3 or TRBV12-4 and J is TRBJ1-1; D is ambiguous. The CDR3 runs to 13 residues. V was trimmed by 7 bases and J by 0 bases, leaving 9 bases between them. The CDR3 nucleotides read TGTGCCAGCACCCTGAGCATGAACACTGAAGCTTTCTTT. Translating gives CASTLSMNTEAFF.

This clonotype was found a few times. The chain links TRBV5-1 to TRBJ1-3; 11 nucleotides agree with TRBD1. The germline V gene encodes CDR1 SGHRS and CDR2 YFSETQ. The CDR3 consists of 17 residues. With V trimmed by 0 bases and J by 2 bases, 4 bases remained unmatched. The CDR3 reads CASSLALGQGAGNTIYF. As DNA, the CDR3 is TGCGCCAGCAGCTTGGCCCTGGGACAGGGGGCTGGAAACACCATATATTTT.

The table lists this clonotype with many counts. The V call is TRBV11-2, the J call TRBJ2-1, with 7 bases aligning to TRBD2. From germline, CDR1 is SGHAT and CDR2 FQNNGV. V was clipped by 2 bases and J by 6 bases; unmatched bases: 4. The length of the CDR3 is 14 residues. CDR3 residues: CASSLLWTSNEQFF. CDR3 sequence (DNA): TGTGCCAGCAGCTTACTATGGACTAGCAATGAGCAGTTCTTC.

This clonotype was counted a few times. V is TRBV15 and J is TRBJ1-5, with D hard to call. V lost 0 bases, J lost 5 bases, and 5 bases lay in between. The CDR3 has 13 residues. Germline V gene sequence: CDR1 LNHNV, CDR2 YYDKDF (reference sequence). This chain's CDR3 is CATSRENYQPQHF. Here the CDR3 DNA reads TGTGCCACCAGCAGAGAAAACTATCAGCCCCAGCATTTT.

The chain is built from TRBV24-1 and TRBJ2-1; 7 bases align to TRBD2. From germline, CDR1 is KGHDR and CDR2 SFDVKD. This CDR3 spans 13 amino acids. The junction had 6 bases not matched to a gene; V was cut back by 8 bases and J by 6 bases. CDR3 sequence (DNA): TGTGCCACCATGGGGGGGGGTGTCAATGAGCAGTTCTTC. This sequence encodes CATMGGGVNEQFF.

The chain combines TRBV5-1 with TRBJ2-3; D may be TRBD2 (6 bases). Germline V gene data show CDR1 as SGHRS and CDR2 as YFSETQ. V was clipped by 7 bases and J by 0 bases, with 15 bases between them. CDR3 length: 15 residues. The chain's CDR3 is CASCRGGLSTDTQYF. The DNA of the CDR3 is TGCGCCAGCTGCCGGGGAGGACTGAGCACAGATACGCAGTATTTT.

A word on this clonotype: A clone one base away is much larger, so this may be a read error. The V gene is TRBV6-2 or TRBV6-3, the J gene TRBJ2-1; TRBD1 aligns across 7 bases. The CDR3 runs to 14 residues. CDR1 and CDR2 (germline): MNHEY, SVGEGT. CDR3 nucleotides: TGTGCCAGCAGCCGACAGGGTCCCTACAATGAGCTGTTCTTC. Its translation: CASSRQGPYNELFF.

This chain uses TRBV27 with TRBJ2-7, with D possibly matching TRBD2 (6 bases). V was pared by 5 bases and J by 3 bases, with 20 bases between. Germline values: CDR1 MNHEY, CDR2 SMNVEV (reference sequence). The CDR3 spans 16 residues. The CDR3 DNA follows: TGTGCCAGCAGTCTATACCGGAGGGGTGCGTTCTACGAGCAGTACTTC. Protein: CASSLYRRGAFYEQYF.

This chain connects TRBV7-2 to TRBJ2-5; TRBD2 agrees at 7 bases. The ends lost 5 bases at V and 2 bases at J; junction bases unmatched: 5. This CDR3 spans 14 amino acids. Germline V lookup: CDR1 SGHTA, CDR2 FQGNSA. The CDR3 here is CASSPLLAQETQYF. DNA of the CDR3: TGTGCCAGCAGCCCCCTACTAGCGCAAGAGACCCAGTACTTC.

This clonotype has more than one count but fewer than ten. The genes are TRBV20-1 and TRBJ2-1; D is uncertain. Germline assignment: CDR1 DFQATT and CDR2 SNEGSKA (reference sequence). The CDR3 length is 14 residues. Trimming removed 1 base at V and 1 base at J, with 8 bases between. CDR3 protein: CSARGPLSYNEQFF. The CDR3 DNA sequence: TGCAGTGCTAGAGGTCCTCTTTCCTACAATGAGCAGTTCTTC.

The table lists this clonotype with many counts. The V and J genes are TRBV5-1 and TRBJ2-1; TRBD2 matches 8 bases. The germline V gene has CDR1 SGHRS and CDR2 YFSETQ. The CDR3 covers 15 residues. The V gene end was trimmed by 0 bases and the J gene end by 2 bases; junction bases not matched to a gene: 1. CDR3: CASSLDSGTYNEQFF. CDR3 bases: TGCGCCAGCAGCTTGGATAGCGGGACCTACAATGAGCAGTTCTTC. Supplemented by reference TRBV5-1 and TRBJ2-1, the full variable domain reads KAGVTQTPRYLIKTRGQQVTLSCSPISGHRSVSWYQQTPGQGLQFLFEYFSETQRNKGNFPGRFSGRQFSNSRSEMNVSTLELGDSALYLCASSLDSGTYNEQFFGPGTRLTVL.

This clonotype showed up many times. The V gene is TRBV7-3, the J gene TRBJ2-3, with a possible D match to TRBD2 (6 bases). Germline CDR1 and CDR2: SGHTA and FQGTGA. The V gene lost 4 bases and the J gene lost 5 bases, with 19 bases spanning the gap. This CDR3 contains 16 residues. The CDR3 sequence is CASSSDRRVRGDTQYF. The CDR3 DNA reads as TGTGCCAGCAGCTCCGACCGGAGGGTTCGTGGAGATACGCAGTATTTT.

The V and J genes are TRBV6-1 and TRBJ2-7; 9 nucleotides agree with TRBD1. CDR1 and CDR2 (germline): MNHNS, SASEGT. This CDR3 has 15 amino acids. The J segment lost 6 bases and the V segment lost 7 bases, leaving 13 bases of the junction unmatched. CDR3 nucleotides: TGTGCCAGCACCCATGTCAGGACAGGGGTTTTCGAGCAGTACTTC. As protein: CASTHVRTGVFEQYF.

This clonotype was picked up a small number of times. CDR3 sequence reads: CASRGGQGQGYTF. The CDR3 DNA reads as TGTGCCAGCAGGGGGGGACAGGGGCAAGGCTACACCTTC. The V gene is TRBV2, the J gene TRBJ1-2, with 10 bases lining up with TRBD1. This CDR3 contains 13 residues. Germline assignment: CDR1 SNHLY and CDR2 FYNNEI. V was clipped by 6 bases and J by 8 bases; unmatched bases: 6.

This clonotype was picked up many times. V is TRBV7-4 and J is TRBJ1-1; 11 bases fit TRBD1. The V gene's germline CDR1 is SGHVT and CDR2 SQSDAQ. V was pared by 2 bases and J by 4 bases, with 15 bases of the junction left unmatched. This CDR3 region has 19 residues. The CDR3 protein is CASSLMGTDRGPSPTEAFF. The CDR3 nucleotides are TGTGCCAGCAGCTTAATGGGGACGGACAGGGGGCCAAGTCCCACTGAAGCTTTCTTT. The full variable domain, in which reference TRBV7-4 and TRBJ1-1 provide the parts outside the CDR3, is GAGVSQSPRYKVAKRGRDVALRCDSISGHVTLYWYRQTLGQGSEVLTYSQSDAQRDKSGRPSGRFSAERPERSVSTLKIQRTEQGDSAVYLCASSLMGTDRGPSPTEAFFGQGTRLTVV.

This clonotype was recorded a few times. The CDR3 DNA reads as TGTGCTAGTGGTTTGGCCCAACTAGCGGGAAACAACTACGAGCAGTACTTC. Its translation is CASGLAQLAGNNYEQYF. V usage is TRBV12-5 and J usage is TRBJ2-7, with 10 bases that match TRBD2. After removal of 1 base from V and 3 bases from J, the junction contained 9 bases not matched to a gene. The CDR3 totals 17 residues. CDR1 and CDR2 (germline): LGHNT, FRNRAP.

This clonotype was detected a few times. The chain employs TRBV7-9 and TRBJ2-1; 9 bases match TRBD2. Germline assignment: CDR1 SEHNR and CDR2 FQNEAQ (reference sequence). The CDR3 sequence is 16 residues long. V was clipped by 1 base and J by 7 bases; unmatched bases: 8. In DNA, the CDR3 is TGTGCCAGCAGCTTAGTCCTAGCGGGACTGGGGAATGAGCAGTTCTTC. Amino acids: CASSLVLAGLGNEQFF. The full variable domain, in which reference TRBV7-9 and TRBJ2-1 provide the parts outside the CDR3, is DTGVSQNPRHKITKRGQNVTFRCDPISEHNRLYWYRQTLGQGPEFLTYFQNEAQLEKSRLLSDRFSAERPKGSFSTLEIQRTEQGDSAMYLCASSLVLAGLGNEQFFGPGTRLTVL.

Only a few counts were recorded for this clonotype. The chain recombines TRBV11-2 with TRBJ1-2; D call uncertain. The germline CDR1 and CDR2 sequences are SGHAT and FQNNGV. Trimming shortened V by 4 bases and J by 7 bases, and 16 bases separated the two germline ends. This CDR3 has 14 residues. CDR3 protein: CASSSGKGWGGYTF. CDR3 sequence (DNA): TGTGCCAGCAGCTCGGGAAAAGGGTGGGGTGGCTACACCTTC. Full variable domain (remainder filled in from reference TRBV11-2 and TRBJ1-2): EAGVAQSPRYKIIEKRQSVAFWCNPISGHATLYWYQQILGQGPKLLIQFQNNGVVDDSQLPKDRFSAERLKGVDSTLKIQPAKLEDSAVYLCASSSGKGWGGYTFGSGTRLTVV.

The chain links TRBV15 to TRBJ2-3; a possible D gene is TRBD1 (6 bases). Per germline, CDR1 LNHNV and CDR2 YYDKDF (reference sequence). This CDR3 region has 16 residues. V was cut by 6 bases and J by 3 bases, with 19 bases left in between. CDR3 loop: CATRGLQGERTDTQYF. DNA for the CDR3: TGTGCCACCAGAGGTCTACAGGGAGAAAGGACAGATACGCAGTATTTT.

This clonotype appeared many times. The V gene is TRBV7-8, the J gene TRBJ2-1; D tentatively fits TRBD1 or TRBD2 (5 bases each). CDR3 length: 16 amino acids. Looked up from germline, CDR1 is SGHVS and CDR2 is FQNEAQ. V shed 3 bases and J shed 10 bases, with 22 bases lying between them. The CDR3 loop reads CASSLGPRGLSWEQFF. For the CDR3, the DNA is TGTGCCAGCAGCTTGGGACCTCGCGGCCTCTCGTGGGAGCAGTTCTTC.

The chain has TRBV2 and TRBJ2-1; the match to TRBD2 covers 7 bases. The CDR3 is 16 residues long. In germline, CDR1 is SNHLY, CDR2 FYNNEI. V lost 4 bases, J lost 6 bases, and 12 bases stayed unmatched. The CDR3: CASSVDEGGPLNEQFF. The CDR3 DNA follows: TGTGCCAGCAGTGTCGATGAGGGAGGGCCCCTCAATGAGCAGTTCTTC.

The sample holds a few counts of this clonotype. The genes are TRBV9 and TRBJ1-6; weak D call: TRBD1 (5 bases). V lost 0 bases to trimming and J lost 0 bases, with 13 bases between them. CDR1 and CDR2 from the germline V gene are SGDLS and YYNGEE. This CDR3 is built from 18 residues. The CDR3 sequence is CASSVVREDSSYNSPLHF. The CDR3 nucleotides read TGTGCCAGCAGCGTAGTGAGAGAAGACAGCTCCTATAATTCACCCCTCCACTTT.